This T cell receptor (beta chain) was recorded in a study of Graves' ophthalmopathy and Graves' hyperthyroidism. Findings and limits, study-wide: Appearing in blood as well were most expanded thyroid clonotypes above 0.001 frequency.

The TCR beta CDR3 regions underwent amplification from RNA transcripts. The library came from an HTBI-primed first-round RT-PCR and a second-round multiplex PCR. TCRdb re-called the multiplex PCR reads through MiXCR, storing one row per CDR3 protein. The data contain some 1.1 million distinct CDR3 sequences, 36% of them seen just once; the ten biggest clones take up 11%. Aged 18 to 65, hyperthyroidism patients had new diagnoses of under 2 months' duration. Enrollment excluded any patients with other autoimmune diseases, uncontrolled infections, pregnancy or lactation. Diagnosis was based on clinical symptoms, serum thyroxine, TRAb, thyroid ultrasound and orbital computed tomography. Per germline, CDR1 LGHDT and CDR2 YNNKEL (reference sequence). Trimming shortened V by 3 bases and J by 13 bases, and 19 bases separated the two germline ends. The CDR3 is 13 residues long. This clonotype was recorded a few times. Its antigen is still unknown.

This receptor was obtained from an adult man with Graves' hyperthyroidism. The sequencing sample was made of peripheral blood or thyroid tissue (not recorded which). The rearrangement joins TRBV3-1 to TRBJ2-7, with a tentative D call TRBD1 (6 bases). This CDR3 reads CASSQRTVALLYF. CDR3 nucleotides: TGTGCCAGCAGCCAGCGGACAGTAGCCCTGTTATACTTC.